This is a list of T cell receptor beta chains from one sample in a study of blood T cells in healthy people across ages. Via MiXCR, TCRdb re-called the 5' RACE reads, giving one row per CDR3 protein. The repertoire has around 970,000 distinct CDR3 sequences, 51% of them found once; the top ten carry roughly a fifth. Sequencing input: blood. Receptors were obtained from a woman aged 55 to 70 in good health. Each CDR3 is given with its conserved first and last residue. The D gene is left open where the match is weak. Not all rows give a size; the values are once, few, many and, for expanded clones, a class.

clone_size: -
v_call: TRBV5-6
d_call: TRBD2
j_call: TRBJ2-7
cdr3_nt: TGTGCCAGCAGCCCAGGGGCCACGGGACTAGCGTACTACGAGCAGTACTTC
cdr3_aa: CASSPGATGLAYYEQYF

clone_size: -
v_call: TRBV7-9
d_call: -
j_call: TRBJ1-6
cdr3_nt: TGTGCCAGCAGCCCGGACACAGCCCTCCACTTT
cdr3_aa: CASSPDTALHF

clone_size: -
v_call: TRBV28
d_call: TRBD1
j_call: TRBJ2-7
cdr3_nt: TGTGCCTCTCGACAGGGGGACTACGAGCAGTACTTC
cdr3_aa: CASRQGDYEQYF

clone_size: -
v_call: TRBV9
d_call: -
j_call: TRBJ2-7
cdr3_nt: TGTGCCAGCAACCGCGGGCCTACCTACGAGCAGTACTTC
cdr3_aa: CASNRGPTYEQYF

clone_size: many
v_call: TRBV4-3
d_call: TRBD2
j_call: TRBJ2-5
cdr3_nt: TGCGCCAGCAGCCAAAGCGGGAGACTGGGGGAGACCCAGTACTTC
cdr3_aa: CASSQSGRLGETQYF

clone_size: -
v_call: TRBV28
d_call: -
j_call: TRBJ2-7
cdr3_nt: TGTGCCAGCAGTCTCATTTATACTCGCCCATACACCTACGAGCAGTACTTC
cdr3_aa: CASSLIYTRPYTYEQYF

clone_size: -
v_call: TRBV7-9
d_call: -
j_call: TRBJ2-1
cdr3_nt: TGTGCCAGCAGCCGGGAGACAGGGTGGGATAATGAGCAGTTCTTC
cdr3_aa: CASSRETGWDNEQFF

clone_size: -
v_call: TRBV4-1
d_call: -
j_call: TRBJ2-5
cdr3_nt: TGCGCCAGCAGCCAAGATCCTTACCCCACACGGGGGACCCAGTACTTC
cdr3_aa: CASSQDPYPTRGTQYF

clone_size: -
v_call: TRBV7-9
d_call: -
j_call: TRBJ2-1
cdr3_nt: TGTGCCAGCAGATTGCTAGCGCCCTCCTACAATGAGCAGTTCTTC
cdr3_aa: CASRLLAPSYNEQFF

clone_size: -
v_call: TRBV12-3/TRBV12-4
d_call: TRBD1
j_call: TRBJ2-1
cdr3_nt: TGTGCCAGCAGTCGATACGGGACAGGCCTCGGCAATGAGCAGTTCTTC
cdr3_aa: CASSRYGTGLGNEQFF

clone_size: -
v_call: TRBV7-8
d_call: TRBD1
j_call: TRBJ1-2
cdr3_nt: TGTGCCAGCAGCCCACGGACAGGGGGCATCCGAGGCTACACCTTC
cdr3_aa: CASSPRTGGIRGYTF

clone_size: -
v_call: TRBV4-3
d_call: TRBD2
j_call: TRBJ2-1
cdr3_nt: TGCGCCAGCAGCCAAGATTTAGCGGGAGGGTACAATGAGCAGTTCTTC
cdr3_aa: CASSQDLAGGYNEQFF

clone_size: once
v_call: TRBV12-3/TRBV12-4
d_call: -
j_call: TRBJ2-4
cdr3_nt: TGTGCCAGCAGTTTCCCAGCGGCGGTGACCAAAAACATTCAGTACTTC
cdr3_aa: CASSFPAAVTKNIQYF

clone_size: few
v_call: TRBV20-1
d_call: -
j_call: TRBJ1-5
cdr3_nt: TGCAGTGCAGGGCTTAGAAGCAATCAGCCCCAGCATTTT
cdr3_aa: CSAGLRSNQPQHF

clone_size: -
v_call: TRBV4-1
d_call: -
j_call: TRBJ2-5
cdr3_nt: TGCGCCAGCAGCCAACCCAAGGAGGGGAGGAAGACCCAGTACTTC
cdr3_aa: CASSQPKEGRKTQYF

clone_size: -
v_call: TRBV29-1
d_call: -
j_call: TRBJ2-3
cdr3_nt: TGCAGCGTTGTAGTCACACCATACCTCACAGATACGCAGTATTTT
cdr3_aa: CSVVVTPYLTDTQYF

clone_size: -
v_call: TRBV6-5
d_call: -
j_call: TRBJ2-2
cdr3_nt: TGTGCCAGCAGTTACTCGAGGGACACCGGGGAACTGTTTTTT
cdr3_aa: CASSYSRDTGELFF

clone_size: -
v_call: TRBV7-2
d_call: -
j_call: TRBJ1-6
cdr3_nt: TGTGCCAGCAGTTCCGGACCCGGGGAGAGGAATTCACCCCTCCACTTT
cdr3_aa: CASSSGPGERNSPLHF